The T cell receptor beta chain under discussion was sequenced for a study of blood T cell repertoires in COVID-19. Study summary: From T cells, B-cell-depleted T cells, or PBMCs came the material, which was cDNA or gDNA.

The CDR3 contains 19 residues. The V gene's germline CDR1 is SNHLY and CDR2 FYNNEI. V shed 6 bases and J 0 bases; nucleotides not matched to a gene: 15. Ten or more counts support this clone. Participants spanned ages roughly 18 to 95 years and resided in around 25 US areas. Authors' processing steps: It was from reference gene primer amplification that nucleated cell counts were estimated. Clones were read by immunoSEQ multiplex PCR, and TCRdb kept only the in-frame ones, dropping some. Clonal size and the V and J genes are those of that table, whereas D and trimming came from the DNA. The table shows some 380,000 clones, with roughly 87% occurring only once.

This clonotype was sampled from a woman aged 40-49 years with acute COVID-19. This chain uses TRBV2 with TRBJ1-4; 8 bases line up with TRBD1. Sequenced material: PBMCs or T cells enriched from blood (not recorded which). CDR3 amino acids: CASREPRQGTLATNEKLFF. The CDR3 coding sequence is TGTGCCAGCAGAGAGCCCCGACAGGGGACTCTTGCAACTAATGAAAAACTGTTTTTT.